The clone carrying this TCR beta chain turned up a few times. The antigen is not known. Looked up from germline, CDR1 is SGHRS and CDR2 is YFSETQ. The CDR3 covers 13 residues. Trimming removed 0 bases from V and 0 bases from J, with 4 bases in between. Regarding the study as a whole: Tumor-infiltrating Treg TCR alpha and beta sequences overlapped most with tumor naive CD4+ T cells, then blood naive.

Semi-nested PCR with Nested Universal Primer A followed constant-region reverse priming of full-length variable regions. TCRdb independently ran MiXCR on the 5' RACE reads; one entry per CDR3 protein. The sample includes about 41,000 distinct CDR3 sequences, 29% seen only once; the top ten take about 3.7%. Sequencing input: memory CD4+ T cells sorted from a lymph node. Subset described: memory CD4+ T cells, CD4+CD45RO+CD25-. The TCR sequence derives from a female donor with breast cancer. The V call is TRBV5-1, the J call TRBJ2-7, with D hard to call. The CDR3 DNA follows: TGCGCCAGCAGCTTGGACAACTCCTACGAGCAGTACTTC. Its translation is CASSLDNSYEQYF.